This T cell receptor beta chain was recorded in a study of T cell changes during pregnancy in multiple sclerosis. Clones were read by immunoSEQ multiplex PCR, and TCRdb kept only the in-frame ones, dropping some. The profile covers around 81,000 clones, with 80% to 95% appearing a single time and roughly 3.6% taken by the ten largest. This CDR3 region has 17 residues. Per germline, CDR1 SEHNR and CDR2 FQNEAQ (reference sequence). V was pared by 4 bases and J by 0 bases, with 2 bases of the junction left unmatched. V and J are TRBV7-9 and TRBJ2-2; 13 bases align to TRBD2. The TCR was taken from a female donor in good health, enrolled as a control in a pregnancy study. Here the sequenced sample was peripheral blood, taken after pregnancy. The CDR3 nucleotides read TGTGCCAGCAGCTCCGGGACTAGCGGGGCGAACACCGGGGAGCTGTTTTTT. Translating gives CASSSGTSGANTGELFF.